This TCR beta chain emerged from a study of molecular identifiers for immune sequencing clone quantification. Naive CD8 libraries were made from approximately 20,000 to 1,000,000 sorted cells, and they used 10%, 30% or 50% RNA. Via MiXCR, TCRdb re-called the PCR reads, giving one row per CDR3 protein. The sample includes around 460,000 distinct CDR3 sequences, 20% to 25% seen only once; the top ten take roughly 0.81%. Broader study findings: Effector cells had over 99% of their molecules in clones above 20 RNA copies, while naive cells had under 1%. Shared barcodes on identical TCR molecules could underestimate the sizes of highly expanded clones.

This clonotype was observed a handful of times. Its antigen is currently unknown. The CDR3 totals 17 residues. Germline V gene sequence: CDR1 LGHNA, CDR2 YSLEER. Trimming took 0 bases from V and 4 from J, leaving 18 bases between them. The sequencing sample was made of naive CD8+ T cells from blood, with Jurkat cell RNA spiked in. Subset denoted: FACS-sorted CD8+CD4-CCR7+CD45RA+ naive T cells. V gene TRBV4-3 combines with J gene TRBJ1-2; the D gene is possibly TRBD1 (6 bases). The TCR was taken from a human donor in good health. Some libraries in this study had Jurkat cell RNA spiked in. The CDR3 nucleotides read TGCGCCAGCAGCCAAGATTGGAAAACCTGGACAGTCTATGGCTACACCTTC. Its protein product is CASSQDWKTWTVYGYTF.